These 19 T cell receptor beta chains were sequenced from one sample in a study of control samples from healthy donors and cancer patients. This table comes from immunoSEQ multiplex PCR, and its TCRdb copy is limited to in-frame clones, with some not included. Among about 190,000 clones, about 90% were seen once, and the ten largest hold less than 2%. The sequencing input was blood. These TCRs come from a man aged 30 to 39 in good health.

This sequence joins TRBV12-5 and TRBJ2-3; TRBD2 matches 8 bases. The V and J ends lost 6 bases and 4 bases, in that order; junction bases with no gene match: 9. The germline CDR1 and CDR2 sequences are LGHNT and FRNRAP. The CDR3 runs 15 residues. DNA of the CDR3: TGTGCTAGTGGCCCACCAGCGGGGGAGCCAGATACGCAGTATTTT. Its translation: CASGPPAGEPDTQYF.

The chain combines TRBV5-1 with TRBJ2-1; TRBD1 agrees at 7 bases. Germline CDR1 reads SGHRS; CDR2 reads YFSETQ. The CDR3 loop spans 14 amino acids. The J segment lost 6 bases and the V segment lost 6 bases, leaving 9 bases of the junction unmatched. CDR3 protein: CASNGDSSRNEQFF. In nucleotides, the CDR3 is TGCGCCAGCAACGGGGACAGCTCGCGCAATGAGCAGTTCTTC.

This sequence joins TRBV5-1 and TRBJ1-3; D possibly corresponds to TRBD1 (5 bases). Trimming removed 0 bases from V and 4 bases from J, with 17 bases in between. The V gene's germline CDR1 is SGHRS and CDR2 YFSETQ. The CDR3 spans 17 residues. Here the CDR3 reads CASSLGGRGGRGNTIYF. Written as DNA, the CDR3 is TGCGCCAGCAGCTTGGGGGGCCGCGGCGGACGGGGAAACACCATATATTTT.

This chain links TRBV12-3 or TRBV12-4 with TRBJ1-2; unclear D gene. The CDR3 has 13 residues. With 1 base removed from V and 8 bases from J, the gap between germline ends came to 11 bases. The CDR3 reads CASSLEPPRGYTF. In DNA form, the CDR3 reads TGTGCCAGCAGTTTAGAACCACCGAGAGGCTACACCTTC.

This chain links TRBV5-1 with TRBJ1-1; D is ambiguous. The CDR3 contains 14 residues. Per germline, CDR1 SGHRS and CDR2 YFSETQ. Trimming left V 2 bases short and J 3 bases short, with 11 bases between. The CDR3 bases are TGCGCCAGCAGCTTTACGCCGGCTTACACTGAAGCTTTCTTT. Its translation: CASSFTPAYTEAFF.

The V call is TRBV27, the J call TRBJ1-2, with 7 bases that match TRBD1. The V gene's germline CDR1 is MNHEY and CDR2 SMNVEV (reference sequence). The CDR3 length is 16 residues. J gave up 3 bases and V 2 bases, and 9 bases lay outside the gene matches. The CDR3, as DNA: TGTGCCAGCAGTTTAGATCGGACAGGTGCATACTATGGCTACACCTTC. This translates into CASSLDRTGAYYGYTF.

The chain's CDR3 is CASQDGANTGELFF. CDR3 DNA: TGTGCCAGCCAGGACGGTGCGAACACCGGGGAGCTGTTTTTT. The rearrangement joins TRBV19 to TRBJ2-2; D call uncertain. Trimming pared 9 bases from V and 0 bases from J, leaving 11 bases between. The CDR3 extends over 14 amino acids. CDR1 is LNHDA, CDR2 SQIVND, per germline (reference sequence).

The V gene is TRBV5-6, the J gene TRBJ2-2; the match to TRBD1 covers 8 bases. CDR1 SGHDT and CDR2 YYEEEE come from the germline V gene. The CDR3 has 14 residues. The J segment lost 4 bases and the V segment lost 3 bases, leaving 2 bases of the junction unmatched. For the CDR3, the DNA is TGTGCCAGCAGCTGGGACAGGAGCACCGGGGAGCTGTTTTTT. Translating it yields CASSWDRSTGELFF.

The V call is TRBV27, the J call TRBJ1-6; D might be TRBD1 (5 bases). Germline values: CDR1 MNHEY, CDR2 SMNVEV (reference sequence). The CDR3 length is 13 residues. V lost 7 bases and J lost 4, with 8 bases in between. The CDR3 nucleotides are TGTGCCAGCAATCGGGGGTATAATTCACCCCTCCACTTT. It yields the protein CASNRGYNSPLHF.

The J gene is TRBJ2-7, the V gene TRBV4-1; perhaps D is TRBD1 or TRBD2 (5 bases each). The V gene lost 0 bases and the J gene lost 5 bases, with 11 bases spanning the gap. This CDR3 has 14 residues. Germline CDR1 and CDR2: MGHRA and YSYEKL. The CDR3 spells CASSQEDVGDEQYF. The CDR3 DNA follows: TGCGCCAGCAGCCAAGAGGACGTGGGGGACGAGCAGTACTTC.

CDR3: CASSPPGPSSGYTF. CDR3 sequence (DNA): TGTGCCAGCTCACCACCGGGACCCTCCTCCGGCTACACCTTC. The rearrangement uses TRBV18 and TRBJ1-2; TRBD1 might be the D (5 bases). Between the trimmed V and J ends, which lost 0 bases and 8 bases, there was a span of 13 bases. Germline V gene data show CDR1 as KGHSH and CDR2 as LQKENI. The CDR3 loop spans 14 amino acids. Drawing the rest from reference TRBV18 and TRBJ1-2, the complete variable domain is NAGVMQNPRHLVRRRGQEARLRCSPMKGHSHVYWYRQLPEEGLKFMVYLQKENIIDESGMPKERFSAEFPKEGPSILRIQQVVRGDSAAYFCASSPPGPSSGYTFGSGTRLTVV.

The chain has TRBV4-1 and TRBJ2-1, with D possibly being TRBD1 (6 bases). Trimming removed 1 base from V and 9 bases from J, with 13 bases in between. CDR3 length: 14 amino acids. Germline V gene data show CDR1 as MGHRA and CDR2 as YSYEKL. The CDR3 reads CASSQARGWGEQFF. The CDR3 DNA reads as TGCGCCAGCAGCCAAGCCAGGGGATGGGGTGAGCAGTTCTTC.

CDR3 bases: TGTGCCAGCAGCTCAGGACCGGGGGGCACCGGGGAGCTGTTTTTT. As protein: CASSSGPGGTGELFF. The chain employs TRBV5-6 and TRBJ2-2; 7 bases agree with TRBD2. CDR3 length equals 15 residues. CDR1 is SGHDT, CDR2 YYEEEE, per germline. V trimming: 3 bases; J trimming: 4 bases; junction bases outside the gene matches: 6.

J is TRBJ1-1 and V is TRBV5-1; D is possibly TRBD1 (6 bases). The CDR3 consists of 16 residues. V gave up 5 bases and J gave up 7 bases, with 24 bases separating them. Germline-derived CDR1 and CDR2 are SGHRS and YFSETQ. The DNA of the CDR3 is TGCGCCAGCAGGGCCTCAGGGGAGGTGCTGAACGGTGAAGCTTTCTTT. This gives the protein CASRASGEVLNGEAFF.

This chain uses TRBV4-1 with TRBJ2-2; 9 bases line up with TRBD2. CDR1 and CDR2 from the germline V gene are MGHRA and YSYEKL. With V trimmed by 1 base and J by 2 bases, 11 bases remained unmatched. This CDR3 has 19 residues. The CDR3 nucleotides are TGCGCCAGCAGCCAAGGACGGAGCGGCGGGGGGGTAAACACCGGGGAGCTGTTTTTT. It specifies CASSQGRSGGGVNTGELFF.

V and J are TRBV6-5 and TRBJ2-6; D is undetermined. Germline V gene sequence: CDR1 MNHEY, CDR2 SVGAGI. The CDR3 spans 16 residues. Trimming took off 0 bases at V and 2 bases at J, with 8 bases between the two ends. The CDR3 reads CASSYSTGAGANVLTF. DNA for the CDR3: TGTGCCAGCAGTTACTCGACGGGCGCTGGGGCCAACGTCCTGACTTTC.

The genes are TRBV11-2 and TRBJ2-7; D ambiguous. Between the trimmed V and J ends, which lost 1 base and 7 bases, there was a span of 23 bases. Germline loops: CDR1 SGHAT, CDR2 FQNNGV. This CDR3 spans 17 amino acids. The CDR3 loop is CASSLVESLSRPMEQYF. The CDR3 DNA is TGTGCCAGCAGCTTAGTCGAAAGCCTCAGTCGTCCTATGGAGCAGTACTTC. The whole variable domain, remainder taken from reference TRBV11-2 and TRBJ2-7, is EAGVAQSPRYKIIEKRQSVAFWCNPISGHATLYWYQQILGQGPKLLIQFQNNGVVDDSQLPKDRFSAERLKGVDSTLKIQPAKLEDSAVYLCASSLVESLSRPMEQYFGPGTRLTVT.

This sequence joins TRBV20-1 and TRBJ2-7, with 10 bases fitting TRBD1. From germline, CDR1 is DFQATT and CDR2 SNEGSKA (reference sequence). The CDR3 spans 13 residues. V lost 3 bases to trimming and J lost 12 bases; unmatched junction nucleotides: 11. CDR3 coding DNA: TGCAGTGCTAGTAGGACAGGGGGTTCGTCACCGTACTTC. As protein: CSASRTGGSSPYF.

This chain links TRBV6-5 with TRBJ1-1; no clear D gene. Per the germline V gene, CDR1 is MNHEY and CDR2 is SVGAGI. This CDR3 region has 12 residues. Trimming shortened V by 5 bases and J by 10 bases, and 14 bases separated the two germline ends. In DNA, the CDR3 is TGTGCCAGCAGTCCGCGTAGGTGGGGAGCTTTCTTT. This codes for CASSPRRWGAFF.